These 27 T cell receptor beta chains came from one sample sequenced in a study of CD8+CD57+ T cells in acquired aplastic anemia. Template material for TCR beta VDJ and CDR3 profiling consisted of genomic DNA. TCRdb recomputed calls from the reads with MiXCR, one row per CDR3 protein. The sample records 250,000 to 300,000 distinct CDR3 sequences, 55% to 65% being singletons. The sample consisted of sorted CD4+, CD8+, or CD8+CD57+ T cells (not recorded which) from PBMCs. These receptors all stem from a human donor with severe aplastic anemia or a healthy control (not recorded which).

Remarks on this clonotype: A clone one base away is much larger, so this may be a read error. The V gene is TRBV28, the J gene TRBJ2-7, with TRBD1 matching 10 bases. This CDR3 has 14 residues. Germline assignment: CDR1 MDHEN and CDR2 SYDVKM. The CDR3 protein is CAGSLRDRGSEQYF. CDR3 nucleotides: TGTGCCGGCAGTCTCCGGGACAGGGGAAGCGAGCAGTACTTC. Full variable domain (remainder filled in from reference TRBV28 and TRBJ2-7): DVKVTQSSRYLVKRTGEKVFLECVQDMDHENMFWYRQDPGLGLRLIYFSYDVKMKEKGDIPEGYSVSREKKERFSLILESASTNQTSMYLCAGSLRDRGSEQYFGPGTRLTVT.

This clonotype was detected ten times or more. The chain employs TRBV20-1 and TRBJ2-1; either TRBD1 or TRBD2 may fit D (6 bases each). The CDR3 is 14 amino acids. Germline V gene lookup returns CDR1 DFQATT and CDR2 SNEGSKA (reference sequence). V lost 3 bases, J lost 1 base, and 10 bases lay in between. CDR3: CSARGGLSYNEQFF. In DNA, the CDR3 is TGCAGTGCTAGGGGGGGCCTATCCTACAATGAGCAGTTCTTC.

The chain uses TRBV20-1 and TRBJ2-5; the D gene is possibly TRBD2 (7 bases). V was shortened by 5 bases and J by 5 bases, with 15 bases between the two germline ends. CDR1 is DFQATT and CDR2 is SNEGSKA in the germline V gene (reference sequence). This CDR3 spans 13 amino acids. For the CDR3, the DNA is TGCAGTGCTGGGGGAGGGGGGCGCGAGACCCAGTACTTC. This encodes CSAGGGGRETQYF.

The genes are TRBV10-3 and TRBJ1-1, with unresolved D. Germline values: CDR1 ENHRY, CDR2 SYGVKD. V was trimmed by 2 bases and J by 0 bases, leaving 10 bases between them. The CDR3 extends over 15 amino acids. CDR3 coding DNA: TGTGCCATCAGTGAGGACACTTCTATGAACACTGAAGCTTTCTTT. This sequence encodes CAISEDTSMNTEAFF.

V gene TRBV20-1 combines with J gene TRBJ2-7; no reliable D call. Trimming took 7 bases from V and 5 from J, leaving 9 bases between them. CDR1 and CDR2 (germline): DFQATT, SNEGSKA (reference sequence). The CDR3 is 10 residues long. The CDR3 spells CSGGVHEQYF. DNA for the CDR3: TGCAGTGGTGGAGTACACGAGCAGTACTTC.

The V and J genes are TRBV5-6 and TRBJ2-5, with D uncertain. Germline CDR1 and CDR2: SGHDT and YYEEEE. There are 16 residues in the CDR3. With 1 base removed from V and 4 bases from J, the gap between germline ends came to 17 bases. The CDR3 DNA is TGTGCCAGCAGCTTGAGTTCCGGGCTAACGGGAGAGACCCAGTACTTC. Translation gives CASSLSSGLTGETQYF.

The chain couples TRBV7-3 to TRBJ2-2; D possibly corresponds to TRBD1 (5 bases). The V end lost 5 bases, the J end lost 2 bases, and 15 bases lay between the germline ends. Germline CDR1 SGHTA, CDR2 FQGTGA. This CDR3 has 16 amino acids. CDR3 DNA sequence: TGTGCCAGCAGCGATCGGACATTTGGAAACACCGGGGAGCTGTTTTTT. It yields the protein CASSDRTFGNTGELFF.

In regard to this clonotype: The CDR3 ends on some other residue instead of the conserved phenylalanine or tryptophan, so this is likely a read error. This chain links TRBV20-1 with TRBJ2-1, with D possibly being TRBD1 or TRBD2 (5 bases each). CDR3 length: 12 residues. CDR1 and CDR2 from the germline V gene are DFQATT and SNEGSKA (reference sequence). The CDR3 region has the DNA TGCAGTGCTAGACGCTGGGGGAATGGGCAGTTCCTC. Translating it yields CSARRWGNGQFL.

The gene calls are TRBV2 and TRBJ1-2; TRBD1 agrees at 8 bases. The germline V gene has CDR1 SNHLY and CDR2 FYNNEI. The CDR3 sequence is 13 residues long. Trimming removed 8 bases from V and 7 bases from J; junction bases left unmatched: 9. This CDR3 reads CASPRQGLSGYTF. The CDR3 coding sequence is TGTGCCAGCCCTCGACAGGGGTTGAGTGGCTACACCTTC.

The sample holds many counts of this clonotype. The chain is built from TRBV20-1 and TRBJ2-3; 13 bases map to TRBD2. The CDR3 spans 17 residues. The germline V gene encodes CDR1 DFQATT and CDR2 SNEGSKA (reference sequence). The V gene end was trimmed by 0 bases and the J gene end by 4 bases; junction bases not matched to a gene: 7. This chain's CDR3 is CSARDPVTSGGSDTQYF. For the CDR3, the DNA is TGCAGTGCTAGAGATCCGGTGACTAGCGGGGGGTCAGATACGCAGTATTTT.

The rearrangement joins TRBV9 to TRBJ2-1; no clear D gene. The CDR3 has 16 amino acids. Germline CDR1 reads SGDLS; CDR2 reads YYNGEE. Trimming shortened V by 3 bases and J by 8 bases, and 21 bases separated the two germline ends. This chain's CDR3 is CASSALDGTATYEQFF. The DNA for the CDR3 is TGTGCCAGCAGCGCCCTCGACGGAACGGCTACCTATGAGCAGTTCTTC.

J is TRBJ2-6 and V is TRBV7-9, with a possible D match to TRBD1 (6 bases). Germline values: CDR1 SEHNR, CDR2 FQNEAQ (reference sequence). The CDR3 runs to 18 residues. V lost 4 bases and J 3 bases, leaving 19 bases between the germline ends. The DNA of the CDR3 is TGTGCCAGCAGCTCAGACCCTACGAGGGGGATTGGGGCCAACGTCCTGACTTTC. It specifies CASSSDPTRGIGANVLTF. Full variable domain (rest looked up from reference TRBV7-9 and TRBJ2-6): DTGVSQNPRHKITKRGQNVTFRCDPISEHNRLYWYRQTLGQGPEFLTYFQNEAQLEKSRLLSDRFSAERPKGSFSTLEIQRTEQGDSAMYLCASSSDPTRGIGANVLTFGAGSRLTVL.

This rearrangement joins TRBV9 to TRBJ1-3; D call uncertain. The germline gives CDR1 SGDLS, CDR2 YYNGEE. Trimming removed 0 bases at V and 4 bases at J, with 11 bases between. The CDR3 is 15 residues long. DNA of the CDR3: TGTGCCAGCAGCGTAGACCAGGCCGGCGGAAACACCATATATTTT. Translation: CASSVDQAGGNTIYF.

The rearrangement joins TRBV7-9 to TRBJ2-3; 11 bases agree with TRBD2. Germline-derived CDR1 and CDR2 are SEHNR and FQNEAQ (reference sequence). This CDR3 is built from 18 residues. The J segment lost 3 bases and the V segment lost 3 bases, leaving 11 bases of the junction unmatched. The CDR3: CASSLRSSGGAGTDTQYF. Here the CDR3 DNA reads TGTGCCAGCAGCTTGCGGAGTAGCGGGGGGGCCGGGACAGATACGCAGTATTTT. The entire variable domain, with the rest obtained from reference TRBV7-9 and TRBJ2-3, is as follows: DTGVSQNPRHKITKRGQNVTFRCDPISEHNRLYWYRQTLGQGPEFLTYFQNEAQLEKSRLLSDRFSAERPKGSFSTLEIQRTEQGDSAMYLCASSLRSSGGAGTDTQYFGPGTRLTVL.

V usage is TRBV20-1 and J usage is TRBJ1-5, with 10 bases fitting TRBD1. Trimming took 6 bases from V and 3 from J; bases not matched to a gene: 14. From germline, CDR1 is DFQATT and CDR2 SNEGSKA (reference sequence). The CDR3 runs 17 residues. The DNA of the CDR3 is TGCAGTGCCCCAGGACCGCTGGACAGGGGGGCCAATCAGCCCCAGCATTTT. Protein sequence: CSAPGPLDRGANQPQHF.

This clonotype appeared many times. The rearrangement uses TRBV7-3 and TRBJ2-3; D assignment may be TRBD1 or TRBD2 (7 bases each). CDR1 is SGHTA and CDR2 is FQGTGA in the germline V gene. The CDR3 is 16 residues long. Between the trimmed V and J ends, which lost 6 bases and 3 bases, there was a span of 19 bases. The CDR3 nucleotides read TGTGCCAGCAGTCAAGCAGGGGGGGCGGGTACAGATACGCAGTATTTT. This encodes CASSQAGGAGTDTQYF.

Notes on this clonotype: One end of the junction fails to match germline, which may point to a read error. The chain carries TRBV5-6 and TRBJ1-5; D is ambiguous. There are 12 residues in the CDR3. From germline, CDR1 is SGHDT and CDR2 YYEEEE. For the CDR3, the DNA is TGTGCCAGCGGCTTGAGGGTTCAGCCCCGGCATTTT. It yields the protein CASGLRVQPRHF.

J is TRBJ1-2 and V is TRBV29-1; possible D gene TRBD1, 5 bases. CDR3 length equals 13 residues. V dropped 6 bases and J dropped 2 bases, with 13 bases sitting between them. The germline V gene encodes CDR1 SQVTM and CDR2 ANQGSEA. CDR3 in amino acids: CSVQQTANYGYTF. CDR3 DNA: TGCAGCGTCCAACAGACAGCGAACTATGGCTACACCTTC.

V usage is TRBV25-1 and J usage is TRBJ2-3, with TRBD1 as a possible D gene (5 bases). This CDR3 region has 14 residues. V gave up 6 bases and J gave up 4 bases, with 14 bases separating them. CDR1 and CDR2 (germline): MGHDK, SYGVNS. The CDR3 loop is CASSLRQGSDTQYF. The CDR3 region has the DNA TGTGCCAGCAGCCTAAGGCAGGGTTCAGATACGCAGTATTTT.

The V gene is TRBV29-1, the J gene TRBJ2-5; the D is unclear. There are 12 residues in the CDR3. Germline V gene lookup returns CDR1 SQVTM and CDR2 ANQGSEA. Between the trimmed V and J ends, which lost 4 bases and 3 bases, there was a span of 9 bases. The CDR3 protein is CSVVSTEETQYF. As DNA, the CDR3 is TGCAGCGTTGTTTCAACGGAAGAGACCCAGTACTTC.

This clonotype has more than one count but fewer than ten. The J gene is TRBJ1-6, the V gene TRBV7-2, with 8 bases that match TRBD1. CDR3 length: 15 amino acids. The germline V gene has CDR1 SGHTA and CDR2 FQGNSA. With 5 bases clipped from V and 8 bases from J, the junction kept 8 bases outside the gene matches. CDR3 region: CASSPGQGRDSPLHF. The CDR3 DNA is TGTGCCAGCAGCCCAGGACAGGGTCGGGATTCACCCCTCCACTTT.

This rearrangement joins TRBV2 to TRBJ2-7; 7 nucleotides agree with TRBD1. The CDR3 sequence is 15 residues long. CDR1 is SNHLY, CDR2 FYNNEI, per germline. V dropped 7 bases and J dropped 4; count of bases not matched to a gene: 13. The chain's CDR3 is CASTPGTAYLYEQYV. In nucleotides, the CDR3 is TGTGCCAGCACCCCAGGGACAGCATACCTTTACGAGCAGTACGTC.

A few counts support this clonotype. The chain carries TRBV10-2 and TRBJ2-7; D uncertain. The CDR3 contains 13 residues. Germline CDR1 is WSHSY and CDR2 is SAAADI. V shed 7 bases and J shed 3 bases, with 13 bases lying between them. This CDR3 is CASMGLQFYEQYF. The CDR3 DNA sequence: TGCGCCAGCATGGGGTTACAGTTCTACGAGCAGTACTTC.

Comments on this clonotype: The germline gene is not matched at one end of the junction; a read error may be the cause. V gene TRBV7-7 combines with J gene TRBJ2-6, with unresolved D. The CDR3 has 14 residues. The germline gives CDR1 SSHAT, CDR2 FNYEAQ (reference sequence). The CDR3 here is CASSLRPGANVLTF. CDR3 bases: TGTGCTAGCAGCTTAAGGCCTGGGGCCAACGTCCTGACTTTC.

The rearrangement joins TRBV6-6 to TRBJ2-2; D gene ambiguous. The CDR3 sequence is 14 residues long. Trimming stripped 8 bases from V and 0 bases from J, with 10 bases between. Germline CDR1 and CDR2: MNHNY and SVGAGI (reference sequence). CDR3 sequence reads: CASSSSPNTGELFF. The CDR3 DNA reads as TGTGCCAGCTCCTCGAGTCCGAACACCGGGGAGCTGTTTTTT.

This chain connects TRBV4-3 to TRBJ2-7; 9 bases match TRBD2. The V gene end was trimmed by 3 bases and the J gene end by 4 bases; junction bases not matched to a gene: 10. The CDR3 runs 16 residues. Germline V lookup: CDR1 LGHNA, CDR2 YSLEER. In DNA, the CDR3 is TGCGCCAGCAGCCAGCGAGCGGGGGGCTCGACTTACGAGCAGTACTTC. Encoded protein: CASSQRAGGSTYEQYF.

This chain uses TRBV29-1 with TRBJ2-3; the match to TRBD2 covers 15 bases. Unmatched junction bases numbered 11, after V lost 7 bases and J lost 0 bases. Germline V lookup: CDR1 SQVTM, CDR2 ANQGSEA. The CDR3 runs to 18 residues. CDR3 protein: CSGKHTGTSGGSTDTQYF. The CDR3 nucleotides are TGCAGCGGAAAACACACCGGGACTAGCGGGGGGAGCACAGATACGCAGTATTTT.